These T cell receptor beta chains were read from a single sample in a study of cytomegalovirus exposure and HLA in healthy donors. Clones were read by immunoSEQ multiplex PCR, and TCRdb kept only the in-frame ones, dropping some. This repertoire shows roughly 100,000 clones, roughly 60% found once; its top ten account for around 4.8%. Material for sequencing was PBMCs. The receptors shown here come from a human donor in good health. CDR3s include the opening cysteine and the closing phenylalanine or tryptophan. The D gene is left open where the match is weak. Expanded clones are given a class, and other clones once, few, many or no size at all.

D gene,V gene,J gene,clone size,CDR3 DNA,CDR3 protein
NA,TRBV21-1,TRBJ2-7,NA,NA,CASSKARVGQGSYEQYF
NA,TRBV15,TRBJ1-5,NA,TGTGCCACCAGCAGAGAAGGGGTGCGCAATCAGCCCCAGCATTTT,CATSREGVRNQPQHF
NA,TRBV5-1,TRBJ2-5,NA,TGCGCCAGCAGCTTGTTTTTGGCTAGTGAAGAGACCCAGTACTTC,CASSLFLASEETQYF
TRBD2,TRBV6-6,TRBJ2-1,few,TGTGCCAGCAGCAAGACTAGCGGGAAATACAATGAGCAGTTCTTC,CASSKTSGKYNEQFF
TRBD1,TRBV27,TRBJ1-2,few,TGTGCCAGCAGGGCTCTCGGACAGGGGGCTGGCTACACCTTC,CASRALGQGAGYTF
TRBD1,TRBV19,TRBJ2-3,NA,TGTGCCAGTAGTAATCCGGGACAGGGGACAGATACGCAGTATTTT,CASSNPGQGTDTQYF
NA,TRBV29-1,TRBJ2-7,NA,TGCAGCGTTGAGGAGAGCTCCTACGAGCAGTACTTC,CSVEESSYEQYF
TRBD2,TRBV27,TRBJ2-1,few,TGTGCCAGCAGTTGGGGGACTAGCGGTTTCAATGAGCAGTTCTTC,CASSWGTSGFNEQFF
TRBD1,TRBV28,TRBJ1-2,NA,TGTGCCAGCAGTTTCCCGAGACAGGGGCTGAGGGGCTACACCTTC,CASSFPRQGLRGYTF
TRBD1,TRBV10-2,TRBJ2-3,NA,TGCGCCAGCAGTGACGGTCGACAGGGCGTTACAGATACGCAGTATTTT,CASSDGRQGVTDTQYF
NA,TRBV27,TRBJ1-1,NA,TGTGCCAGCAGTTTGAGAGGGATGAACACTGAAGCTTTCTTT,CASSLRGMNTEAFF
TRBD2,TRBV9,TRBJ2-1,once,TGTGCCAGCAGCGTAGCTCCAGCTAGCGGGGATGAGCAGTTCTTC,CASSVAPASGDEQFF
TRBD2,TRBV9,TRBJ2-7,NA,TGTGCCAGCAGCGTAGCGGGTAGCGGGGGGGACCCGCAGTACTTC,CASSVAGSGGDPQYF
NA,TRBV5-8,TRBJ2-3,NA,TGTGCCAGCAGCCGAGAAGGACTGGCTACAGATACGCAGTATTTT,CASSREGLATDTQYF
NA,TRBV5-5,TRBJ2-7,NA,TGTGCCAGCAGCTTGGCAGGCGGGGCGGGCGAGCAGTACTTC,CASSLAGGAGEQYF
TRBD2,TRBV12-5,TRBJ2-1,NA,TGTGCTAGTGGTTTAAGGGCGGGAGTTGGGTACAATGAGCAGTTCTTC,CASGLRAGVGYNEQFF
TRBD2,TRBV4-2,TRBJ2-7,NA,TGTGCCAGCAGCCAAGTCGGGAGGGCCTACGAGCAGTACTTC,CASSQVGRAYEQYF
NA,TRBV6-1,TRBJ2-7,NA,TGTGCCAGCAGGACGACAGGTGTCTACGAGCAGTACTTC,CASRTTGVYEQYF
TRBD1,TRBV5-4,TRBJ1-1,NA,TGTGCCAGCAGCTTCGGGACAGGGAACACTGAAGCTTTCTTT,CASSFGTGNTEAFF
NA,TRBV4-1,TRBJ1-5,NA,TGCGCCAGCAGCCAAGAGGCAGGGGCCGGTCAGCCCCAGCATTTT,CASSQEAGAGQPQHF
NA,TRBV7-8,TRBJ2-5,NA,TGTGCCAGCAGCTTCGGGGGAGGATCGGGAGAGACCCAGTACTTC,CASSFGGGSGETQYF
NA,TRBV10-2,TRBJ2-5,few,TGCGCCAGCGGGTCAGGGTATCAAGAGACCCAGTACTTC,CASGSGYQETQYF
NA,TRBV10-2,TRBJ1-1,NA,TGCGCCAGCAGTGATTTGAGGGCCACTGAAGCTTTCTTT,CASSDLRATEAFF
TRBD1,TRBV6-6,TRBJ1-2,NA,TGTGCCAGCAGCATGCAGGGGGCGGTTGGCTACACCTTC,CASSMQGAVGYTF
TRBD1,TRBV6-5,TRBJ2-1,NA,TGTGCCGGCAGTTACTCGACAGGGGAGCAGAATGAGCAGTTCTTC,CAGSYSTGEQNEQFF
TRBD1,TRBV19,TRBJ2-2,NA,TGTGCCAGTAGAACGGGACAGAGCAACACCGGGGAGCTGTTTTTT,CASRTGQSNTGELFF
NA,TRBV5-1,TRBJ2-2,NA,TGCGCCAGCAGCTTCGCCCCAGGTGGTACCGGGGAGCTGTTTTTT,CASSFAPGGTGELFF
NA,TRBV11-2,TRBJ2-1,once,TGTGCCAGCAGCTTACTGCGGGGAGAGCAGTTCTTC,CASSLLRGEQFF
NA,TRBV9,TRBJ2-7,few,TGTGCCAGCAGCGTAGGAGGGTCCGGCGAGCAGTACTTC,CASSVGGSGEQYF
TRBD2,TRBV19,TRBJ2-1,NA,TGTGCCAGTAGCCCCATGGGGGGGCCTCGGGGGGGTGAGCAGTTCTTC,CASSPMGGPRGGEQFF
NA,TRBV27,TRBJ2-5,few,TGTGCCAGCAGTTCGGGACTTGAAGAGACCCAGTACTTC,CASSSGLEETQYF
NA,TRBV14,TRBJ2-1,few,TGTGCCAGCAGCCAAGGGGGCGGGACTGAGCAGTTCTTC,CASSQGGGTEQFF
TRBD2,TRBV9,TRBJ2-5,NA,TGTGCCAGCAGCGTAGGTCCCCATAGCGGGAGTAGGGGGACCCAGTACTTC,CASSVGPHSGSRGTQYF
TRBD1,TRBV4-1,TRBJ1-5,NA,TGCGCCAGCAGCCAAGACCCGGGACAGCGTGATCAGCCCCAGCATTTT,CASSQDPGQRDQPQHF
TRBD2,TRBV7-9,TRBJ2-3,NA,TGTGCCAGCAGCTCGGGACTAGCGGGGAGCACAGATACGCAGTATTTT,CASSSGLAGSTDTQYF
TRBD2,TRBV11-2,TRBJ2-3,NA,TGTGCCAGCAGCCCCTCCGTGGCGGGAGGGCCCCTCCGGGATACGCAGTATTTT,CASSPSVAGGPLRDTQYF